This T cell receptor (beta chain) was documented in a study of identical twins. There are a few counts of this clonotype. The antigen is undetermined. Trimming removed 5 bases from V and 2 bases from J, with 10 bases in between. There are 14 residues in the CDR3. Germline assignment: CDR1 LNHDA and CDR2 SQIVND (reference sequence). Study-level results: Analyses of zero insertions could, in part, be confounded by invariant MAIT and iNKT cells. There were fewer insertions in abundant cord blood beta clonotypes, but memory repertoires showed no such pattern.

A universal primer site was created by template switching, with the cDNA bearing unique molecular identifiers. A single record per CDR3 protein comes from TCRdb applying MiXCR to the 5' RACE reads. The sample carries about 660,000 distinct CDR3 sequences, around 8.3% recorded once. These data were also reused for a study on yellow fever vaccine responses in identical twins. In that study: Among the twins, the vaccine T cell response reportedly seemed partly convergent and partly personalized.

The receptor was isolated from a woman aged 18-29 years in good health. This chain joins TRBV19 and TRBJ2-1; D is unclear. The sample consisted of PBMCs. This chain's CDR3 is CASSWGNTYNEQFF. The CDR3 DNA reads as TGTGCCAGTAGTTGGGGAAACACCTACAATGAGCAGTTCTTC. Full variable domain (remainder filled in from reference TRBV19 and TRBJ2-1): DGGITQSPKYLFRKEGQNVTLSCEQNLNHDAMYWYRQDPGQGLRLIYYSQIVNDFQKGDIAEGYSVSREKKESFPLTVTSAQKNPTAFYLCASSWGNTYNEQFFGPGTRLTVL.